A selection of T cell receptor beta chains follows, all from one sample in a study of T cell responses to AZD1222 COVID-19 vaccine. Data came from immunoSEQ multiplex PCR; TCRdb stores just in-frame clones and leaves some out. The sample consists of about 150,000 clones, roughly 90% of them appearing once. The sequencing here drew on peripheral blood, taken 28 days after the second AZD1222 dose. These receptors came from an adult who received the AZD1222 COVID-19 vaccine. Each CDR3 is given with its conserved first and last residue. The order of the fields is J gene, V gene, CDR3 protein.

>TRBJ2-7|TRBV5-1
CASSSPPGDEQYF
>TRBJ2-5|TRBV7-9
CASSLAASNQETQYF
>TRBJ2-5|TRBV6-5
CASSFSGSEETQYF
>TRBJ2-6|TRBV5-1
CASSLVQVYLGANVLTF
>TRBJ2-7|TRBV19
CASSDPTGKTYEQYF
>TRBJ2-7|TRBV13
CASSLAAGDYEQYF
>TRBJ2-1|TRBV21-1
CASRRGASLNLGGNEQFF
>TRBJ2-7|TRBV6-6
CASSPVTGGGRLVAYEQYF
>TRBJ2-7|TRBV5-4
CASSSQGGGYEQYF
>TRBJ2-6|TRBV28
CASSFRTGAGANVLTF
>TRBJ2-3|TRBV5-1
CASSSVLSGRGTDTQYF
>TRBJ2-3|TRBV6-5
CASSYLSGTDTQYF
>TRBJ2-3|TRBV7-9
CATPQFRLAEITDTQYF
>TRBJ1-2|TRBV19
CASLSQGALGYTF